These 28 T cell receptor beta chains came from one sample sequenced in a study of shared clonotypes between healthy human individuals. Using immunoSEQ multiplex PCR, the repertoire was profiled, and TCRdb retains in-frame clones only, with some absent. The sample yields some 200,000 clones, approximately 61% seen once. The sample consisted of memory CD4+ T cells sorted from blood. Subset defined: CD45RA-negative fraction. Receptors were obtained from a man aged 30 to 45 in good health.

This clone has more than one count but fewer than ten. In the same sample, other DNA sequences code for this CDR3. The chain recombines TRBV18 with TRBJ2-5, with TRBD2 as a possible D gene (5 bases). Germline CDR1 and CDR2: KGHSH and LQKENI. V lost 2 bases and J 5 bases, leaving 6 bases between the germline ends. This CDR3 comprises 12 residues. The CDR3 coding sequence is TGTGCCAGCTCACCAAAGCGGGAGACCCAGTACTTC. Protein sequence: CASSPKRETQYF.

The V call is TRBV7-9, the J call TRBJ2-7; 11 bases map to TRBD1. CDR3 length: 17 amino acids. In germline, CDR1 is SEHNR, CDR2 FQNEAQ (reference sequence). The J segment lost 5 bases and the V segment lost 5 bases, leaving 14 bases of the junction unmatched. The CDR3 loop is CASSQGSSDRGRNEQYF. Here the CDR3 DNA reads TGTGCCAGCAGCCAAGGAAGTTCGGACAGGGGGCGTAACGAGCAGTACTTC.

The CDR3 nucleotides are TGCAGCGTTGGAGCGGGAAGAGGGAGGTGGGAGACCCAGTACTTC. Amino acids: CSVGAGRGRWETQYF. The rearrangement uses TRBV29-1 and TRBJ2-5; the match to TRBD2 covers 7 bases. CDR1 and CDR2 from the germline V gene are SQVTM and ANQGSEA. The J segment lost 5 bases and the V segment lost 4 bases, leaving 13 bases of the junction unmatched. The CDR3 sequence is 15 residues long.

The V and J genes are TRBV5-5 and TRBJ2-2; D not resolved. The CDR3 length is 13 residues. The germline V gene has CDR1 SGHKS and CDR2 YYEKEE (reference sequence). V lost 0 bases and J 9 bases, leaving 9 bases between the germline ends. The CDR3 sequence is CASSLAVGRELFF. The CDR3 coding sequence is TGTGCCAGCAGCTTGGCTGTGGGGAGGGAGCTGTTTTTT. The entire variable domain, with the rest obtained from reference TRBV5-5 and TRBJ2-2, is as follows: DAGVTQSPTHLIKTRGQQVTLRCSPISGHKSVSWYQQVLGQGPQFIFQYYEKEERGRGNFPDRFSARQFPNYSSELNVNALLLGDSALYLCASSLAVGRELFFGEGSRLTVL.

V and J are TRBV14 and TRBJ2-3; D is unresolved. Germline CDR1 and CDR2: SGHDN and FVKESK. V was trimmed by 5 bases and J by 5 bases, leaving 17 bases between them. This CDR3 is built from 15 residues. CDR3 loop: CASSSLRNSGDTQYF. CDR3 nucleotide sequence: TGTGCCAGCAGCTCTTTGAGGAATTCGGGAGATACGCAGTATTTT.

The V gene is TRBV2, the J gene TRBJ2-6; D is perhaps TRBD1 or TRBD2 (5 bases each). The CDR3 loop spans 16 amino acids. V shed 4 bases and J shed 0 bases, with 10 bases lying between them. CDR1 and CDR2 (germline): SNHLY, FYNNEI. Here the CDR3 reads CASSGGIGSGANVLTF. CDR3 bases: TGTGCCAGCAGTGGGGGGATTGGCTCTGGGGCCAACGTCCTGACTTTC.

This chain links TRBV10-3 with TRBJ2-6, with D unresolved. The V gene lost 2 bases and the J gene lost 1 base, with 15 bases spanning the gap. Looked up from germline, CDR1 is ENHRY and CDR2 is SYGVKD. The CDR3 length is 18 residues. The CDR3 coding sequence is TGTGCCATCAGTGAGATGGGCTCCCCCTTGTCTGGGGCCAACGTCCTGACTTTC. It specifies CAISEMGSPLSGANVLTF.

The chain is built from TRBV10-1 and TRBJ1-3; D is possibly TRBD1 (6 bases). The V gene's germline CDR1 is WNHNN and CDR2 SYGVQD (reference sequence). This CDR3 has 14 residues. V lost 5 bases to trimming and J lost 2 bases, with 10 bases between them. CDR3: CASSPGGTGNTIYF. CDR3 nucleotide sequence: TGCGCCAGCAGTCCGGGGGGCACTGGAAACACCATATATTTT.

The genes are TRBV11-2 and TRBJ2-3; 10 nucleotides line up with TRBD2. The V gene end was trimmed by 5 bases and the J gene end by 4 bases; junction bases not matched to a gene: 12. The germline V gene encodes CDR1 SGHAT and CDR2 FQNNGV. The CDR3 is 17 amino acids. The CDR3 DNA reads TGTGCCAGCAGCACCCCGACTAGCGGGCGTCGATCAGATACGCAGTATTTT. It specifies CASSTPTSGRRSDTQYF.

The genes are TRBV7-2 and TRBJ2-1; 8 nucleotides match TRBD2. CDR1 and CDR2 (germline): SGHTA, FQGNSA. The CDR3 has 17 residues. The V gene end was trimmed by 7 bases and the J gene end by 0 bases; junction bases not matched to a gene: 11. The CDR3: CASTRSGGTFSYNEQFF. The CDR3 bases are TGTGCCAGCACCAGGTCGGGGGGGACCTTCTCCTACAATGAGCAGTTCTTC.

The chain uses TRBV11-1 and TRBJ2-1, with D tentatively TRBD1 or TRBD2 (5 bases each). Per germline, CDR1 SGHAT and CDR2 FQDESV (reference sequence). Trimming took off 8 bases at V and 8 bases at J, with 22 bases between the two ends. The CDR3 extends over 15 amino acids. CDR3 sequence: CASGFGGDLYYEQFF. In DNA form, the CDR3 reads TGTGCCAGCGGGTTTGGGGGAGATCTTTATTATGAGCAGTTCTTC. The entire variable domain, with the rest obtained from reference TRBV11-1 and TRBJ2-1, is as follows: EAEVAQSPRYKITEKSQAVAFWCDPISGHATLYWYRQILGQGPELLVQFQDESVVDDSQLPKDRFSAERLKGVDSTLKIQPAELGDSAMYLCASGFGGDLYYEQFFGPGTRLTVL.

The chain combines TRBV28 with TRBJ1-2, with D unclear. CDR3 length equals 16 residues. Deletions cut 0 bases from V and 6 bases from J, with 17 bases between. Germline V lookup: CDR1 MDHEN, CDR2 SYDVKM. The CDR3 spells CASSLWSLTVPHGYTF. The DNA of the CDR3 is TGTGCCAGCAGTTTATGGTCACTTACAGTTCCTCATGGCTACACCTTC.

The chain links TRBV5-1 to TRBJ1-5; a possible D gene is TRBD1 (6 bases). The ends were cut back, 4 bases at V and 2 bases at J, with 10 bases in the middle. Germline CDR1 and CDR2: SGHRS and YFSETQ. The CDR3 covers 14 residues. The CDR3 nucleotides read TGCGCCAGCAGCACAGGGCTTGGCAATCAGCCCCAGCATTTT. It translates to CASSTGLGNQPQHF.

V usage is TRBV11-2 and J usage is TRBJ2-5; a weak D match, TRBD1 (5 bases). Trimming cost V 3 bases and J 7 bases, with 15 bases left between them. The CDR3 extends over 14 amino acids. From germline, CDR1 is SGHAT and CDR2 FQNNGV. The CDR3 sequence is CASSFSFPQGTQYF. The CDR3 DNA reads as TGTGCCAGCAGCTTTTCTTTTCCTCAGGGGACCCAGTACTTC.

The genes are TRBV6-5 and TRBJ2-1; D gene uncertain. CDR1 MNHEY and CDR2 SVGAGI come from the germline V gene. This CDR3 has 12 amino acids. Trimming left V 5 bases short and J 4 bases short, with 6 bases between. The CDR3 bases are TGTGCCAGCAGTACAGAATACAATGAGCAGTTCTTC. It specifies CASSTEYNEQFF.

CDR3 nucleotides: TGCGCCAGCAGCCCGGGACAGGAGGGGGATACGCAGTATTTT. This encodes CASSPGQEGDTQYF. The rearrangement joins TRBV5-1 to TRBJ2-3; TRBD1 agrees at 8 bases. This CDR3 spans 14 amino acids. The J segment lost 6 bases and the V segment lost 4 bases, leaving 7 bases of the junction unmatched. Germline assignment: CDR1 SGHRS and CDR2 YFSETQ.

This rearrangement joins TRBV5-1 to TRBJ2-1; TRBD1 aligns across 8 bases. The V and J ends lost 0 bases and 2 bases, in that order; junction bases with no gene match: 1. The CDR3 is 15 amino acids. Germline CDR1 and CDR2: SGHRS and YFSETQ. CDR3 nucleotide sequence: TGCGCCAGCAGCTTGGGGGACAGGCCCTACAATGAGCAGTTCTTC. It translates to CASSLGDRPYNEQFF. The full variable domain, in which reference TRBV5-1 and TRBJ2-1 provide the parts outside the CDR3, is KAGVTQTPRYLIKTRGQQVTLSCSPISGHRSVSWYQQTPGQGLQFLFEYFSETQRNKGNFPGRFSGRQFSNSRSEMNVSTLELGDSALYLCASSLGDRPYNEQFFGPGTRLTVL.

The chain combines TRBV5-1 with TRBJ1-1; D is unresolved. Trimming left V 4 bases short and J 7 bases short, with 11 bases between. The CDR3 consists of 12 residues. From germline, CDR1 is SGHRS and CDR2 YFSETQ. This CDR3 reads CASSPNWGEAFF. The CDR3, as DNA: TGCGCCAGCAGCCCAAACTGGGGTGAAGCTTTCTTT. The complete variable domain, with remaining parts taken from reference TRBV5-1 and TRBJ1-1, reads KAGVTQTPRYLIKTRGQQVTLSCSPISGHRSVSWYQQTPGQGLQFLFEYFSETQRNKGNFPGRFSGRQFSNSRSEMNVSTLELGDSALYLCASSPNWGEAFFGQGTRLTVV.

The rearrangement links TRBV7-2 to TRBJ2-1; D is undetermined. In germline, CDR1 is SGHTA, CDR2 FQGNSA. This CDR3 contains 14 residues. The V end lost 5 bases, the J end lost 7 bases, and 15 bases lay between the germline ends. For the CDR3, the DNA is TGTGCCAGCAGCACCCGCGCCCTTCGGAATGAGCAGTTCTTC. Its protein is CASSTRALRNEQFF.

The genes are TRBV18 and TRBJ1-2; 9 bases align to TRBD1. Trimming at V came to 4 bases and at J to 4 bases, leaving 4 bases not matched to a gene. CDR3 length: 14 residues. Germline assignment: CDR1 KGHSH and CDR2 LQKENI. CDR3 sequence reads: CASSRDRASYGYTF. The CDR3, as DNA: TGTGCCAGCTCACGGGACAGGGCAAGCTATGGCTACACCTTC. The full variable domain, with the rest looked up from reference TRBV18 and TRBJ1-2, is NAGVMQNPRHLVRRRGQEARLRCSPMKGHSHVYWYRQLPEEGLKFMVYLQKENIIDESGMPKERFSAEFPKEGPSILRIQQVVRGDSAAYFCASSRDRASYGYTFGSGTRLTVV.

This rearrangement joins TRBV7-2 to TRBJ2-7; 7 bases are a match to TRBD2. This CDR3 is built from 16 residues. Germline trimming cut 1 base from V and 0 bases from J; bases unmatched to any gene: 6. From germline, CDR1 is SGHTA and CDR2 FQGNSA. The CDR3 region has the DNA TGTGCCAGCAGCTTAGAAGCGGGAACATCCTCCTACGAGCAGTACTTC. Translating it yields CASSLEAGTSSYEQYF.

The CDR3 sequence: CASTFLGVDYEQYF. The CDR3 DNA reads as TGTGCCAGCACCTTTCTAGGAGTGGACTACGAGCAGTACTTC. V is TRBV7-9 and J is TRBJ2-7, with D unclear. V gave up 7 bases and J gave up 3 bases, with 16 bases separating them. Germline V gives CDR1 SEHNR, CDR2 FQNEAQ (reference sequence). The CDR3 runs 14 residues.

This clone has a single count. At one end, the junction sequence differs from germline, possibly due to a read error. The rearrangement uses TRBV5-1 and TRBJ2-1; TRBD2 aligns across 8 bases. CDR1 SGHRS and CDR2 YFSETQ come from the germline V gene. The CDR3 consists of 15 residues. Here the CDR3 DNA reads TGTGCCAGCAGCTTTCTCAGCGGGAGTTTCAATGAGCAGTTCTTC. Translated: CASSFLSGSFNEQFF.

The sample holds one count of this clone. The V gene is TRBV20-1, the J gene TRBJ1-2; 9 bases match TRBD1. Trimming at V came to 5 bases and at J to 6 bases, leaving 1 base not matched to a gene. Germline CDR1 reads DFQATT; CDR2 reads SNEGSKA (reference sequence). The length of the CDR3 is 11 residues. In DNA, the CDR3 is TGCAGTGCTCGGACAGGGGATGGCTACACCTTC. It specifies CSARTGDGYTF.

The CDR3 protein is CASSQDLGGGQETQYF. The CDR3 bases are TGCGCCAGCAGCCAAGATTTGGGGGGAGGGCAAGAGACCCAGTACTTC. This chain connects TRBV4-3 to TRBJ2-5, with TRBD2 matching over 7 bases. The V and J ends lost 0 bases and 2 bases, in that order; junction bases with no gene match: 6. The germline gives CDR1 LGHNA, CDR2 YSLEER. The CDR3 is 16 amino acids.

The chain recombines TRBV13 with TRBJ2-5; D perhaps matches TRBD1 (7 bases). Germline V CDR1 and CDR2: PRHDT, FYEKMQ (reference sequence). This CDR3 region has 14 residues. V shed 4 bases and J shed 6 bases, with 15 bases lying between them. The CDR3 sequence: CASSSRGARKTQYF. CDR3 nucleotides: TGTGCCAGCAGCTCCAGGGGGGCGCGTAAGACCCAGTACTTC.

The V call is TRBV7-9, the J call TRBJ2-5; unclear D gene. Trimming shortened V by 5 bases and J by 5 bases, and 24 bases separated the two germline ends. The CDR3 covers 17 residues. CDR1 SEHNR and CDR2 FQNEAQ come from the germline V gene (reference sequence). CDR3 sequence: CASSPPLGIRHSETQYF. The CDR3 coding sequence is TGTGCCAGCAGCCCCCCCCTGGGGATCAGGCATTCGGAGACCCAGTACTTC.

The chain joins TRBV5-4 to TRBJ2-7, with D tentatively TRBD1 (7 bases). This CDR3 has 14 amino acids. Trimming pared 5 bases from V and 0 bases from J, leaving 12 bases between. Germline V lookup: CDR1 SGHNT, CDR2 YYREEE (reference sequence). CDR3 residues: CASSPRGASYEQYF. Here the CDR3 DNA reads TGTGCCAGCAGTCCCAGGGGGGCCTCCTACGAGCAGTACTTC.